Listed below are T cell receptor beta chains from one sample, sequenced in a study of cytomegalovirus exposure and HLA in healthy donors. The method was immunoSEQ multiplex PCR; TCRdb's version includes in-frame clones alone and lacks a portion of them. The sample yields under 130,000 clones, around 79% seen once. What was sequenced was PBMCs. Receptors were obtained from a middle-aged woman in good health and CMV-seronegative. The CDR3 runs from the conserved cysteine through the conserved F or W. The size field is filled for only some rows; it gives once, few, many or a size class.

V	size	J	CDR3
TRBV7-2	NA	TRBJ1-5	CASRGGGQDQPQHF
TRBV6-5	NA	TRBJ2-7	CASSYSSGAPGEQYF
TRBV7-9	NA	TRBJ1-5	CSSSPNQQPQHF
TRBV2	NA	TRBJ1-1	CATSVNTEAFF
TRBV4-1	NA	TRBJ1-1	CASSQTSTGNTEAFF
TRBV18	NA	TRBJ2-7	CASSRGTGKFGQYF
TRBV6-1	few	TRBJ2-4	CASDSYTAKNIQYF
TRBV30	few	TRBJ2-1	CAWTLTGNEQFF
TRBV7-9	NA	TRBJ2-5	CASSFPGAPGGTQYF
TRBV28	NA	TRBJ1-5	CASSYRVRHQPQHF
TRBV7-9	NA	TRBJ1-5	CASSATGDGSNQPQHF
TRBV11-3	NA	TRBJ2-7	CASSLEGDSSYEQYF
TRBV19	NA	TRBJ1-5	CASSITGEESNQPQHF
TRBV10-3	NA	TRBJ2-3	CAISGGRGFTDTQYF
TRBV9	few	TRBJ1-1	CASSVDRGEAFF
TRBV7-7	few	TRBJ1-3	CASSSGTGSGNTIYF
TRBV30	NA	TRBJ2-3	CAWSVRERHTDTQYF
TRBV7-8	NA	TRBJ2-1	CASSLADRAIYNEQFF
TRBV4-3	NA	TRBJ1-2	CASSLQTGNYGYTF
TRBV4-3	NA	TRBJ1-2	CASSQDPAGDSFYGYTF
TRBV7-2	NA	TRBJ2-3	CASSLFPGGLTDTQYF
TRBV15	once	TRBJ1-4	CATSRDRVRRGGGDDEKLFF
TRBV28	NA	TRBJ2-7	CASSLSWTGVHEQYF
TRBV7-6	NA	TRBJ2-1	CASTTGGNEQFF
TRBV28	NA	TRBJ2-7	CASSSRLAGGYEQYF
TRBV6-4	NA	TRBJ2-3	CASSSGGHSTDTQYF
TRBV11-2	few	TRBJ1-1	CASSYSPMNTEAFF